The 29 T cell receptor beta chains in this list originate from one sample, sequenced in a study of cytomegalovirus exposure and HLA in healthy donors. The PCR ran on 60 Vbeta and 13 Jbeta primers. Profiling relied on immunoSEQ multiplex PCR, and the TCRdb table lists in-frame clones only, not all of them. The table lists fewer than 100,000 clones, about 74% of them singletons. What was sequenced was PBMCs. These receptors were obtained from a female donor in good health and CMV-seronegative.

V gene TRBV5-1 combines with J gene TRBJ2-5, with 9 bases matching TRBD2. CDR1 is SGHRS, CDR2 YFSETQ, per germline. The CDR3 spans 18 residues. With V trimmed by 3 bases and J by 4 bases, 16 bases remained unmatched. The CDR3 DNA sequence: TGCGCCAGCAGCTCACGTCTCTCCCCAGCGGGGGGACGAGAGACCCAGTACTTC. Its protein product is CASSSRLSPAGGRETQYF.

This clone was detected only a few times. The rearrangement links TRBV11-2 to TRBJ1-4; D possibly corresponds to TRBD1 (5 bases). CDR1 and CDR2 from the germline V gene are SGHAT and FQNNGV. CDR3 size: 14 residues. V lost 4 bases and J 2 bases, leaving 8 bases between the germline ends. The CDR3 DNA is TGTGCCAGCAGCTACCGGGGGACTAATGAAAAACTGTTTTTT. The encoded protein is CASSYRGTNEKLFF.

In its sample, this clone was seen once. CDR3 region: CASSPRGTGETDTQYF. The CDR3, as DNA: TGCGCCAGCAGCCCCCGAGGGACAGGGGAGACAGATACGCAGTATTTT. V gene TRBV4-1 combines with J gene TRBJ2-3, with 10 bases matching TRBD1. This CDR3 spans 16 amino acids. J lost 3 bases, V lost 4 bases, and 7 bases had no gene match. CDR1 is MGHRA and CDR2 is YSYEKL in the germline V gene.

V and J are TRBV6-5 and TRBJ1-4; D call uncertain. Trimming cost V 0 bases and J 8 bases, with 13 bases left between them. This CDR3 is built from 15 residues. Germline V gives CDR1 MNHEY, CDR2 SVGAGI. The CDR3 DNA sequence: TGTGCCAGCAGTTACTCATGGGGAGAAGTCGAAAAACTGTTTTTT. Amino acids: CASSYSWGEVEKLFF.

This chain connects TRBV9 to TRBJ1-5, with 10 bases identical to TRBD1. From germline, CDR1 is SGDLS and CDR2 YYNGEE. Trimming removed 0 bases from V and 4 bases from J; junction bases left unmatched: 4. This CDR3 region has 16 residues. The CDR3 DNA reads TGTGCCAGCAGCGTAGGGGGACAGGGGTTGAATCAGCCCCAGCATTTT. Translating it yields CASSVGGQGLNQPQHF.

V usage is TRBV2 and J usage is TRBJ1-5, with 7 bases that match TRBD1. The CDR3 totals 15 residues. The junction had 6 bases not matched to a gene; V was cut back by 1 base and J by 6 bases. Germline V lookup: CDR1 SNHLY, CDR2 FYNNEI. CDR3 sequence reads: CASSEVKGAGQPQHF. CDR3 DNA: TGTGCCAGCAGTGAAGTCAAGGGGGCTGGTCAGCCCCAGCATTTT.

The gene calls are TRBV11-1 and TRBJ2-3; 7 bases match TRBD1. Per germline, CDR1 SGHAT and CDR2 FQDESV (reference sequence). This CDR3 spans 15 amino acids. V lost 5 bases and J lost 0; bases outside the gene matches: 5. The CDR3 loop reads CASSGRTGSTDTQYF. The CDR3 DNA follows: TGTGCCAGCAGCGGACGGACAGGAAGCACAGATACGCAGTATTTT.

This clone has only a few counts. J is TRBJ2-1 and V is TRBV6-5; the D gene is possibly TRBD2 (6 bases). There are 14 residues in the CDR3. V was cut by 0 bases and J by 7 bases, with 10 bases left in between. The germline CDR1 and CDR2 sequences are MNHEY and SVGAGI. CDR3 sequence reads: CASSYSGLLNEQFF. The CDR3 coding sequence is TGTGCCAGCAGTTACTCGGGACTGCTTAATGAGCAGTTCTTC.

The rearrangement uses TRBV14 and TRBJ2-7; TRBD1 agrees at 8 bases. The germline V gene has CDR1 SGHDN and CDR2 FVKESK. J was trimmed by 4 bases and V by 4 bases; bases with no gene match: 18. The CDR3 spans 18 residues. This CDR3 is CASSPSGEQGVIEYEQYF. CDR3 nucleotide sequence: TGTGCCAGCAGCCCGAGTGGGGAACAGGGGGTAATAGAGTACGAGCAGTACTTC.

This chain links TRBV27 with TRBJ1-2, with 9 bases matching TRBD1. Germline CDR1 reads MNHEY; CDR2 reads SMNVEV (reference sequence). V lost 0 bases to trimming and J lost 8 bases; unmatched junction nucleotides: 10. The CDR3 is 16 amino acids. CDR3: CASSLSGQGQRLGYTF. DNA of the CDR3: TGTGCCAGCAGTTTATCGGGACAGGGTCAGCGTCTCGGCTACACCTTC.

The gene calls are TRBV6-5 and TRBJ2-3; D remains unclear. CDR1 is MNHEY and CDR2 is SVGAGI in the germline V gene. This CDR3 is built from 16 residues. Trimming cost V 2 bases and J 0 bases, with 12 bases left between them. The CDR3 spells CASSYIGLTSTDTQYF. In DNA form, the CDR3 reads TGTGCCAGCAGTTACATCGGTCTAACTAGCACAGATACGCAGTATTTT.

V usage is TRBV9 and J usage is TRBJ1-2, with 9 bases fitting TRBD1. The CDR3 extends over 15 amino acids. V dropped 1 base and J dropped 7; count of bases not matched to a gene: 8. Germline assignment: CDR1 SGDLS and CDR2 YYNGEE. The DNA of the CDR3 is TGTGCCAGCAGCGTATTGGTACAGGGGGCGGGTGGCTACACCTTC. Protein product: CASSVLVQGAGGYTF.

V gene TRBV28 combines with J gene TRBJ2-3; D is uncertain. Germline lookup yields CDR1 MDHEN and CDR2 SYDVKM. The CDR3 length is 14 residues. The germline V and J ends were trimmed by 8 bases and 1 base, with 13 bases remaining between them. Written as DNA, the CDR3 is TGTGCCAGCCAACTCTTTGGGCGCACAGATACGCAGTATTTT. Translated: CASQLFGRTDTQYF.

The J gene is TRBJ2-3, the V gene TRBV11-1; 7 bases map to TRBD2. Losses at the gene ends were 5 bases for V and 0 bases for J; bases not matched to a gene: 8. Germline CDR1 reads SGHAT; CDR2 reads FQDESV (reference sequence). The CDR3 length is 16 residues. CDR3 residues: CASSRLAEFSTDTQYF. CDR3 DNA sequence: TGTGCCAGCAGCCGTCTAGCGGAATTTAGCACAGATACGCAGTATTTT.

The V call is TRBV4-2, the J call TRBJ2-3; TRBD2 aligns across 13 bases. V gave up 6 bases and J gave up 5 bases; unmatched junction bases: 11. The germline CDR1 and CDR2 sequences are LGHNA and YNFKEQ. CDR3 length: 17 amino acids. The CDR3 protein is CASSKSGTSGGGDTQYF. CDR3 DNA: TGTGCCAGCAGTAAATCTGGCACTAGCGGGGGGGGAGATACGCAGTATTTT.

The genes are TRBV11-3 and TRBJ2-7, with 10 bases aligning to TRBD1. With 5 bases clipped from V and 4 bases from J, the junction kept 5 bases outside the gene matches. Germline V gene data show CDR1 as SGHNT and CDR2 as YENEEA. This CDR3 has 14 amino acids. CDR3 region: CASSPRTGGYEQYF. CDR3 DNA sequence: TGTGCCAGCAGCCCCCGGACAGGGGGATACGAGCAGTACTTC.

This chain connects TRBV6-5 to TRBJ1-3; 7 nucleotides align to TRBD1. V lost 0 bases, J lost 2 bases, and 1 base stayed unmatched. This CDR3 has 15 amino acids. The germline CDR1 and CDR2 sequences are MNHEY and SVGAGI. This CDR3 is CASSYSGTAGNTIYF. The CDR3 bases are TGTGCCAGCAGTTACTCGGGGACAGCTGGAAACACCATATATTTT.

CDR3 sequence (DNA): TGTGCCAGCAGTTTATCGACTAGTTTCGGCGAGCAGTACTTC. Encoded protein: CASSLSTSFGEQYF. This chain uses TRBV27 with TRBJ2-7, with a possible D match to TRBD2 (6 bases). V was clipped by 0 bases and J by 6 bases, with 12 bases between them. The CDR3 sequence is 14 residues long. Germline V lookup: CDR1 MNHEY, CDR2 SMNVEV (reference sequence).

This chain links TRBV29-1 with TRBJ2-3; 9 bases fit TRBD2. CDR3 size: 14 residues. Germline V gives CDR1 SQVTM, CDR2 ANQGSEA. With 1 base clipped from V and 5 bases from J, the junction kept 4 bases outside the gene matches. CDR3 in DNA: TGCAGCGTTGAAGGGGCGGGAGGGCAAGATACGCAGTATTTT. This sequence encodes CSVEGAGGQDTQYF.

The rearrangement links TRBV2 to TRBJ2-5; D call uncertain. V gave up 4 bases and J gave up 1 base, with 7 bases separating them. The CDR3 runs 13 residues. CDR1 SNHLY and CDR2 FYNNEI come from the germline V gene. CDR3 amino acids: CASSVISQETQYF. The CDR3 bases are TGTGCCAGCAGTGTAATCAGCCAAGAGACCCAGTACTTC.

The CDR3 DNA sequence: TGTGCCAGCAGCTCTGCTAAGGAGACCCAGTACTTC. Translating gives CASSSAKETQYF. The chain combines TRBV7-2 with TRBJ2-5; D gene unclear. Germline V gene data show CDR1 as SGHTA and CDR2 as FQGNSA. V shed 4 bases and J shed 5 bases, with 8 bases lying between them. This CDR3 has 12 residues.

The chain links TRBV28 to TRBJ2-5, with a weak D call TRBD1 (5 bases). Trimming left V 3 bases short and J 5 bases short, with 10 bases between. The CDR3 loop spans 13 amino acids. CDR1 and CDR2 from the germline V gene are MDHEN and SYDVKM. The CDR3 coding sequence is TGTGCCAGCAGTTTCCCAGGGCACGAGACCCAGTACTTC. Its protein is CASSFPGHETQYF.

V usage is TRBV5-1 and J usage is TRBJ2-1; a possible D gene is TRBD1 (5 bases). The germline V gene has CDR1 SGHRS and CDR2 YFSETQ. The ends were cut back, 4 bases at V and 3 bases at J, with 8 bases in the middle. The CDR3 is 13 amino acids. Written as DNA, the CDR3 is TGCGCCAGCAGCCCCGACAGCTACAATGAGCAGTTCTTC. Its protein is CASSPDSYNEQFF. Variable domain in full (rest from reference TRBV5-1 and TRBJ2-1): KAGVTQTPRYLIKTRGQQVTLSCSPISGHRSVSWYQQTPGQGLQFLFEYFSETQRNKGNFPGRFSGRQFSNSRSEMNVSTLELGDSALYLCASSPDSYNEQFFGPGTRLTVL.

V is TRBV28 and J is TRBJ1-2; 10 bases map to TRBD1. Germline lookup yields CDR1 MDHEN and CDR2 SYDVKM. With 7 bases clipped from V and 4 bases from J, the junction kept 9 bases outside the gene matches. The CDR3 totals 15 residues. CDR3 amino acids: CASTPPGQGFYGYTF. The CDR3 bases are TGTGCCAGCACTCCCCCGGGACAGGGGTTCTATGGCTACACCTTC.

The chain combines TRBV7-2 with TRBJ1-5; D is undetermined. Trimming shortened V by 1 base and J by 10 bases, and 11 bases separated the two germline ends. Germline assignment: CDR1 SGHTA and CDR2 FQGNSA. This CDR3 has 13 residues. The CDR3 region has the DNA TGTGCCAGCAGCTTAGAAGAGTTCCCTCCCCAGCATTTT. It codes for CASSLEEFPPQHF. The full variable domain, rest sourced from reference TRBV7-2 and TRBJ1-5, is GAGVSQSPSNKVTEKGKDVELRCDPISGHTALYWYRQSLGQGLEFLIYFQGNSAPDKSGLPSDRFSAERTGGSVSTLTIQRTQQEDSAVYLCASSLEEFPPQHFGDGTRLSIL.

The chain combines TRBV6-5 with TRBJ2-5; TRBD1 agrees at 9 bases. The DNA end lines up better with TRBJ2-7; the J call may be wrong. In germline, CDR1 is MNHEY, CDR2 SVGAGI. The CDR3 sequence is 16 residues long. CDR3 coding DNA: TGTGCCAGCAGTTACTCCTCCGGGACAGGGACCTACGAGCAGTACTTC. Its protein is CASSYSSGTGTYEQYF.

V is TRBV6-5 and J is TRBJ1-5; tentative D call: TRBD1 (5 bases). Trimming removed 5 bases at V and 7 bases at J, with 15 bases between. In germline, CDR1 is MNHEY, CDR2 SVGAGI. This CDR3 contains 14 residues. CDR3: CASSEKGFGQPQHF. The DNA for the CDR3 is TGTGCCAGCAGTGAAAAGGGGTTTGGGCAGCCCCAGCATTTT.

The rearrangement uses TRBV4-3 and TRBJ2-1; possible D gene TRBD2, 5 bases. CDR1 and CDR2 from the germline V gene are LGHNA and YSLEER. The CDR3 is 13 residues long. V was pared by 1 base and J by 12 bases, with 13 bases between. The CDR3 DNA follows: TGCGCCAGCAGCCAAGCGCTGGCGAGGGTGCAGTTCTTC. Protein: CASSQALARVQFF.

The genes are TRBV18 and TRBJ1-1, with unresolved D. CDR3 length equals 14 residues. The germline gives CDR1 KGHSH, CDR2 LQKENI. V was pared by 0 bases and J by 3 bases, with 8 bases between. The CDR3 DNA reads TGTGCCAGCTCACCACCCTCGGAGTACACTGAAGCTTTCTTT. This translates into CASSPPSEYTEAFF.